This record covers a single TCR beta chain. Methods used by the authors: Quantification of nucleated cells was approximated via reference gene primer amplification. Generated by immunoSEQ multiplex PCR, the TCRdb table keeps only in-frame clones and is missing some. The D gene and trimming were derived from the DNA, and the V and J assignments and clone size from that table. Among 90,000 to 100,000 clones listed, 80% to 90% were seen once. The sample comes from a study of blood T cell repertoires in COVID-19. Study-wide context: Sample material is recorded as cDNA or gDNA derived from T cells, B-cell-depleted T cells, or PBMCs.

Germline-derived CDR1 and CDR2 are MNHEY and SVGAGI. The CDR3 has 12 amino acids. V was cut by 8 bases and J by 5 bases, with 12 bases left in between. The sequence derives from a human donor in a cohort sampled during active COVID-19. The sequencing sample was made of peripheral blood. The rearrangement joins TRBV6-5 to TRBJ1-1, with D unresolved. The CDR3 loop reads CASVRGDTEAFF. The CDR3, as DNA: TGTGCCAGCGTGCGGGGAGATACTGAAGCTTTCTTT.